This T cell receptor (beta chain) was sequenced in a study of T cells after posttransplantation cyclophosphamide. The related graft donor's blood sample was taken on the day of bone marrow donation. Points from the study as a whole: Recipient CMV seropositivity and CMV reactivation strongly tracked TRB clonality. Donor CD8+ memory clones often dominated recipient blood repertoires at later times. TRB overlap between skin or GI tissue T cells and blood was limited.

This table comes from immunoSEQ multiplex PCR, and its TCRdb copy is limited to in-frame clones, with some not included. The repertoire holds approximately 50,000 clones, with 94% as singletons. Details on this clone: Its antigen is as yet unknown.

The CDR3 sequence is 15 residues long. Germline V gene lookup returns CDR1 LNHDA and CDR2 SQIVND (reference sequence). Losses at the gene ends were 4 bases for V and 7 bases for J; bases not matched to a gene: 9. Sequenced sample: PBMCs. The clonotype comes from a woman between 25 and 40 years old in good health and a related stem cell transplant donor. The V and J genes are TRBV19 and TRBJ2-1, with 8 bases lining up with TRBD2. The CDR3 sequence: CASSTNSGGANEQFF. The CDR3 region has the DNA TGTGCCAGTAGTACCAACTCCGGGGGGGCGAATGAGCAGTTCTTC.